Included here is one T cell receptor beta chain sequence, with context. Caucasian adults living in Nashville, Tennessee, provided all samples. The sample originates from a study of shared clonotypes between healthy human individuals. Germline lookup yields CDR1 SGHTA and CDR2 FQGNSA. The CDR3 is 18 residues long. V lost 2 bases, J lost 7 bases, and 13 bases stayed unmatched. Some clones are missing from TCRdb's copy, which holds only in-frame ones; the method was immunoSEQ multiplex PCR. The sample shows about 470,000 clones, roughly 83% of them seen only once. The V call is TRBV7-2, the J call TRBJ2-7; TRBD2 matches at 14 bases. The TCR was taken from a woman aged 40 to 50 in good health. Some clones in this sample may be carry-over from other donors' samples. Sequenced: PBMCs. The CDR3 bases are TGTGCCAGCAGCTTAAGTGGACTAGCGGGAGGCGGGGTGAGGGAGCAGTACTTC. This sequence encodes CASSLSGLAGGGVREQYF.